The rows below give T cell receptor beta chains drawn from one sample of a study of cytotoxic CD8 clonotypes in ibrutinib-treated CLL. Profiling relied on immunoSEQ multiplex PCR, and the TCRdb table lists in-frame clones only, not all of them. Here the sample spans over 9,000 clones, 81% being singletons. Sequencing was performed on PBMCs, taken at disease progression, from a patient treated with ibrutinib. Receptors were obtained from a human donor with chronic lymphocytic leukemia. CDR3s include the opening cysteine and the closing phenylalanine or tryptophan. A D gene is named only where the DNA matches it firmly. Clone size is shown for a subset of rows, as once, few, many or a class of expanded clone.

V: TRBV6-5; size: once; J: TRBJ1-5; D: .; DNA: TGTGCCACCGCCGGGCAGGGAAAAACGGGTCAGCCCCAGCATTTT; CDR3: CATAGQGKTGQPQHF
V: TRBV28; size: few; J: TRBJ2-7; D: .; DNA: TGTGCCAGCAGTTCGTCGACCCGAGGAGGCGACGAGCAGTACTTC; CDR3: CASSSSTRGGDEQYF
V: TRBV29-1; size: .; J: TRBJ2-3; D: TRBD2; DNA: TGCAGCGGTAGTGGCGGGAGCGAGGTAGATACGCAGTATTTT; CDR3: CSGSGGSEVDTQYF
V: TRBV27; size: .; J: TRBJ2-1; D: TRBD1; DNA: TGTGCCAGCAGTGGGCCCGGGACAGGGAATGTAAATGAGCAGTTCTTC; CDR3: CASSGPGTGNVNEQFF
V: TRBV19; size: .; J: TRBJ2-2; D: TRBD2; DNA: TGTGCCAGTAAGGGTAGCGGGAGTCTCACCGGGGAGCTGTTTTTT; CDR3: CASKGSGSLTGELFF
V: TRBV7-3; size: .; J: TRBJ2-2; D: .; DNA: TGTGCCAGCAGCTTTTATAAAACCGGGGAGCTGTTTTTT; CDR3: CASSFYKTGELFF
V: TRBV19; size: .; J: TRBJ2-3; D: .; DNA: TGTGCCAGTAGTCCCGGCCGTTTCACGGATACGCAGTATTTT; CDR3: CASSPGRFTDTQYF
V: TRBV5-1; size: .; J: TRBJ2-1; D: TRBD2; DNA: TGCGCCAGCAGCCGTGGGACTAGCGGAAATGAGCAGTTCTTC; CDR3: CASSRGTSGNEQFF
V: TRBV20-1; size: .; J: TRBJ1-2; D: .; DNA: TGCAGTGCAATTAGAGGGAATGGCTACACCTTC; CDR3: CSAIRGNGYTF
V: TRBV4-2; size: .; J: TRBJ2-1; D: TRBD2; DNA: TGTGCCAGCAGCCAGACTAGCGGGAGTTTGTATGAGCAGTTCTTC; CDR3: CASSQTSGSLYEQFF
V: TRBV14; size: once; J: TRBJ2-3; D: TRBD2; DNA: TGTGCCAGCAGCACTCGGACTAGCGGGAGGCCCACCACAGATACGCAGTATTTT; CDR3: CASSTRTSGRPTTDTQYF
V: TRBV6-5; size: .; J: TRBJ2-7; D: .; DNA: TGTGCCAGCAGTTACTCGGTGTTAGGCTCCTACGAGCAGTACTTC; CDR3: CASSYSVLGSYEQYF
V: TRBV11-2; size: .; J: TRBJ1-1; D: .; DNA: TGTGCCAGCAGCTTAGAAAGGTACGGCATGAACACTGAAGCTTTCTTT; CDR3: CASSLERYGMNTEAFF
V: TRBV29-1; size: .; J: TRBJ2-5; D: .; DNA: TGCAGCGCTCGTAACAGTTACCAAGAGACCCAGTACTTC; CDR3: CSARNSYQETQYF
V: TRBV11-1; size: once; J: TRBJ2-1; D: TRBD2; DNA: TGTGCCAGCAGCTTAATCCTTGGGACTAGCGGGAACAATGAGCAGTTCTTC; CDR3: CASSLILGTSGNNEQFF
V: TRBV28; size: once; J: TRBJ2-1; D: .; DNA: TGTGCCAGCAGTTTATACGGCGGAAACTACAATGAGCAGTTCTTC; CDR3: CASSLYGGNYNEQFF
V: TRBV28; size: .; J: TRBJ2-1; D: TRBD2; DNA: TGTGCCAGCAGCGAGCCGGGGGGCTCCTACAATGAGCAGTTCTTC; CDR3: CASSEPGGSYNEQFF
V: TRBV28; size: .; J: TRBJ2-7; D: .; DNA: TGTGCCAGCAGTACCGGACACATCTACGAGCAGTACTTC; CDR3: CASSTGHIYEQYF
V: TRBV6-1; size: .; J: TRBJ2-2; D: .; DNA: TGTGCCAGCAACGGCAGGGACACCGGGGAGCTGTTTTTT; CDR3: CASNGRDTGELFF
V: TRBV27; size: .; J: TRBJ2-1; D: .; DNA: TGTGCCAGCAGTTTATCTACCCTTAACTACAATGAGCAGTTCTTC; CDR3: CASSLSTLNYNEQFF
V: TRBV6-5; size: .; J: TRBJ1-1; D: .; DNA: TGTGCCAGCAGTTTAGGGTCGCTTACTGAAGCTTTCTTT; CDR3: CASSLGSLTEAFF
V: TRBV4-1; size: once; J: TRBJ2-3; D: .; DNA: TGCGCCAGCAGCCCACCTATAGCCGGAGGGCCGACAGATACGCAGTATTTT; CDR3: CASSPPIAGGPTDTQYF
V: TRBV2; size: .; J: TRBJ2-4; D: TRBD1; DNA: TGTGCCAGCAGGGTTCGGACAGGGGCCAAAAACATTCAGTACTTC; CDR3: CASRVRTGAKNIQYF
V: TRBV7-8; size: once; J: TRBJ2-7; D: .; DNA: TGTGCCAGCACGTCCTTGGCCAGCGGCACTAACCACGAGCAGTACTTC; CDR3: CASTSLASGTNHEQYF
V: TRBV15; size: .; J: TRBJ1-1; D: .; DNA: TGTGCCACCAGCAGAGATGAGCCAGCCCAAGGAGAAGCTTTCTTT; CDR3: CATSRDEPAQGEAFF
V: TRBV7-9; size: .; J: TRBJ2-3; D: .; DNA: TGTGCCAGCAGCTTGCGGACCGATGGGCTGGGAGATACGCAGTATTTT; CDR3: CASSLRTDGLGDTQYF
V: TRBV11-1; size: .; J: TRBJ2-3; D: TRBD1; DNA: TGTGCCAGCAGTCGGACAGGGGGAGATACGCAGTATTTT; CDR3: CASSRTGGDTQYF
V: TRBV7-6; size: .; J: TRBJ1-1; D: TRBD1; DNA: TGTGCCAGCAGCTTACGCCTCGGGACAGGGGGCTCTGAAGCTTTCTTT; CDR3: CASSLRLGTGGSEAFF
V: TRBV6-6; size: once; J: TRBJ1-4; D: TRBD1; DNA: TGTGCCAGCAACAGGCAACAGGGGTTGGGTGAAAAACTGTTTTTT; CDR3: CASNRQQGLGEKLFF
V: TRBV4-1; size: .; J: TRBJ1-4; D: TRBD1; DNA: TGCGCCAGCAGCCCCACTCAGGGGGGCGGGGATGAAAAACTGTTTTTT; CDR3: CASSPTQGGGDEKLFF
V: TRBV27; size: .; J: TRBJ1-4; D: .; DNA: TGTGCCAGCAGTTTTCGGACAGATGAAAAACTGTTTTTT; CDR3: CASSFRTDEKLFF
V: TRBV28; size: .; J: TRBJ1-3; D: TRBD1; DNA: TGTGCCAGCAGTGGGGGACAGGGGGCTGCAAACACCATATATTTT; CDR3: CASSGGQGAANTIYF
V: TRBV18; size: .; J: TRBJ2-1; D: .; DNA: TGTGCCAGCTCACCAGGGGTTCGCAATGAGCAGTTCTTC; CDR3: CASSPGVRNEQFF
V: TRBV21-1; size: .; J: TRBJ1-4; D: .; DNA: TGTGCCAGCAGCAAATGGAGACAGCAGTACCCAACTAATGAAAAACTGTTTTTT; CDR3: CASSKWRQQYPTNEKLFF
V: TRBV27; size: .; J: TRBJ2-7; D: .; DNA: TGTGCCAGCATCGCGCGGAGGCAGTTAGGCTCCTACGAGCAGTACTTC; CDR3: CASIARRQLGSYEQYF
V: TRBV5-3; size: .; J: TRBJ2-7; D: TRBD1; DNA: TGTGCCAGAAGCTTGGCTGACAGGGGCTACGAGCAGTACTTC; CDR3: CARSLADRGYEQYF
V: TRBV5-4; size: .; J: TRBJ2-7; D: .; DNA: TGTGCCAGCAGCTTGGGGGACGAGCAGTACTTC; CDR3: CASSLGDEQYF
V: TRBV5-6; size: .; J: TRBJ2-7; D: TRBD1; DNA: TGTGCCAGCAGCAACAGGGGGCTCATTATGAAGCAGTACTTC; CDR3: CASSNRGLIMKQYF
V: TRBV4-2; size: .; J: TRBJ2-3; D: .; DNA: TGTGCCAGCAGCCGCGGCCAAGGACTCCACACAGATACGCAGTATTTT; CDR3: CASSRGQGLHTDTQYF